A single sample is the source of the 20 T cell receptor beta chains below, sequenced in a study of regulatory T cells in long-lasting Graves disease. Researchers made TCR beta libraries by using iRepertoire HTBI primers and running Arm-PCR on CDR3 regions. TCRdb fed the multiplex PCR reads into MiXCR, producing one record per CDR3 protein. The sample lists 300,000 to 400,000 distinct CDR3 sequences; around 15% were seen once. Time point described: newly diagnosed GD, antithyroid drugs for less than 3 months. Generation of the TCR library employed RNA extracted from PBMCs. The data also belong to a second study, concerning T cells in Graves' hyperthyroidism and ophthalmopathy.

This specimen consisted of peripheral blood mononuclear cells (PBMCs), obtained at new diagnosis, from a patient treated with antithyroid drugs. These receptors came from a man aged 35-49 years with Graves disease.

This clonotype was detected many times. The chain carries TRBV11-2 and TRBJ2-7; the match to TRBD1 covers 8 bases. The CDR3 is made up of 13 amino acids. Germline V gene lookup returns CDR1 SGHAT and CDR2 FQNNGV. The junction had 9 bases not matched to a gene; V was cut back by 8 bases and J by 6 bases. The CDR3 DNA is TGTGCCAGCCAGGACAGGGTTGCGGCCGAGCAGTACTTC. Translating gives CASQDRVAAEQYF.

This clonotype was seen at least ten times. This rearrangement joins TRBV7-7 to TRBJ2-7; D remains ambiguous. The CDR3 extends over 13 amino acids. Germline CDR1 is SSHAT and CDR2 is FNYEAQ (reference sequence). V lost 1 base, J lost 7 bases, and 11 bases lay in between. The CDR3 coding sequence is TGTGCCAGCAGCTTAGTTGATTGGTCGGAGCAGTACTTC. It encodes CASSLVDWSEQYF.

This clonotype showed up many times. V gene TRBV20-1 combines with J gene TRBJ1-6; TRBD1 matches at 8 bases. Per germline, CDR1 DFQATT and CDR2 SNEGSKA (reference sequence). The CDR3 sequence is 14 residues long. After removal of 5 bases from V and 8 bases from J, the junction contained 8 bases not matched to a gene. The CDR3 loop reads CSAPVDRGYSPLHF. The CDR3 nucleotides read TGCAGTGCTCCCGTTGACAGGGGTTATTCACCCCTCCACTTT.

V usage is TRBV19 and J usage is TRBJ2-7; D not certain. The CDR3 runs to 14 residues. V was cut by 5 bases and J by 3 bases, with 14 bases left in between. CDR1 and CDR2 from the germline V gene are LNHDA and SQIVND (reference sequence). The CDR3 sequence: CASSFRINLYEQYF. The CDR3 DNA sequence: TGTGCCAGTAGTTTCAGGATTAATCTCTACGAGCAGTACTTC.

This clonotype showed up many times. The CDR3 loop reads CATSDERQGPYNEQFF. The CDR3 nucleotides read TGTGCCACCAGTGATGAGAGACAGGGGCCCTACAATGAGCAGTTCTTC. V gene TRBV24-1 combines with J gene TRBJ2-1, with 8 bases that match TRBD1. V was clipped by 3 bases and J by 2 bases; unmatched bases: 5. From germline, CDR1 is KGHDR and CDR2 SFDVKD. The CDR3 contains 16 residues.

This clonotype showed up many times. The CDR3 region has the DNA TGTGCCAGCAGCTTAGTTCTTGGCGGGGGGTGGCGTAGAGAGACCCAGTACTTC. Translating it yields CASSLVLGGGWRRETQYF. The chain recombines TRBV7-2 with TRBJ2-5, with 8 bases that match TRBD2. CDR1 is SGHTA, CDR2 FQGNSA, per germline. There are 18 residues in the CDR3. After removal of 1 base from V and 4 bases from J, the junction contained 14 bases not matched to a gene.

This clonotype was counted a few times. This chain connects TRBV3-1 to TRBJ2-7; perhaps TRBD2 as D (5 bases). The CDR3 covers 18 residues. Germline V gene data show CDR1 as LGHDT and CDR2 as YNNKEL (reference sequence). V dropped 7 bases and J dropped 0 bases, with 25 bases sitting between them. The CDR3 reads CASIHGDMSKQNSYEQYF. As DNA, the CDR3 is TGTGCCAGCATCCACGGGGATATGTCGAAGCAAAACTCCTACGAGCAGTACTTC.

The CDR3 sequence is CASSLSFKNNSPLHF. The CDR3 nucleotides are TGTGCCAGCAGTTTAAGTTTCAAAAATAATTCACCCCTCCACTTT. The rearrangement links TRBV28 to TRBJ1-6; D is unclear. V was shortened by 2 bases and J by 5 bases, with 10 bases between the two germline ends. The CDR3 is 15 residues long. CDR1 MDHEN and CDR2 SYDVKM come from the germline V gene.

The table lists this clonotype with many counts. The chain has TRBV28 and TRBJ2-7; possible D gene TRBD1, 6 bases. The CDR3 sequence is 15 residues long. V shed 0 bases and J shed 3 bases, with 12 bases lying between them. Germline CDR1 reads MDHEN; CDR2 reads SYDVKM. CDR3 loop: CASSLWQAGVYEQYF. The CDR3 bases are TGTGCCAGCAGTTTATGGCAAGCAGGGGTCTACGAGCAGTACTTC.

The chain uses TRBV9 and TRBJ1-5, with TRBD1 matching 7 bases. The germline V gene encodes CDR1 SGDLS and CDR2 YYNGEE. The CDR3 loop spans 17 amino acids. Trimming took 3 bases from V and 0 from J; bases not matched to a gene: 9. The CDR3 coding sequence is TGTGCCAGCAGCGCCGGGGGGGACAGTCATAGCAATCAGCCCCAGCATTTT. The encoded protein is CASSAGGDSHSNQPQHF.

This clonotype showed up many times. The V and J genes are TRBV2 and TRBJ1-1; D uncertain. V lost 6 bases, J lost 0 bases, and 8 bases lay in between. The CDR3 sequence is 13 residues long. CDR1 is SNHLY and CDR2 is FYNNEI in the germline V gene. The CDR3, as DNA: TGTGCCAGCAGAAGAACAGTGAACACTGAAGCTTTCTTT. Its protein is CASRRTVNTEAFF.

The sample holds many counts of this clonotype. The CDR3 DNA is TGTGCCAGTAGTTTGGGGCCGAGGCGTGAGCAGTACTTC. This codes for CASSLGPRREQYF. The rearrangement links TRBV19 to TRBJ2-7; D is possibly TRBD1 (5 bases). V lost 5 bases and J lost 7, with 15 bases in between. Germline assignment: CDR1 LNHDA and CDR2 SQIVND (reference sequence). CDR3 length equals 13 residues. Full variable domain (remainder filled in from reference TRBV19 and TRBJ2-7): DGGITQSPKYLFRKEGQNVTLSCEQNLNHDAMYWYRQDPGQGLRLIYYSQIVNDFQKGDIAEGYSVSREKKESFPLTVTSAQKNPTAFYLCASSLGPRREQYFGPGTRLTVT.

This clonotype has ten or more counts. V and J are TRBV7-9 and TRBJ2-7, with D perhaps matching TRBD2 (6 bases). The germline gives CDR1 SEHNR, CDR2 FQNEAQ (reference sequence). This CDR3 is 15 amino acids long. Trimming took 2 bases from V and 2 from J, leaving 13 bases between them. This chain's CDR3 is CASSLPGGSTYEQYF. In nucleotides, the CDR3 is TGTGCCAGCAGCTTACCCGGGGGTAGCACCTACGAGCAGTACTTC. Based on the CDR3 plus reference TRBV7-9 and TRBJ2-7, the full variable domain is DTGVSQNPRHKITKRGQNVTFRCDPISEHNRLYWYRQTLGQGPEFLTYFQNEAQLEKSRLLSDRFSAERPKGSFSTLEIQRTEQGDSAMYLCASSLPGGSTYEQYFGPGTRLTVT.

The chain is built from TRBV30 and TRBJ1-1; D gene uncertain. CDR1 and CDR2 from the germline V gene are GTSNPN and SVGIG (reference sequence). The ends were cut back, 2 bases at V and 2 bases at J, with 9 bases in the middle. This CDR3 has 13 residues. CDR3 residues: CAWSLSPNTEAFF. CDR3 DNA: TGTGCCTGGAGTTTATCCCCTAACACTGAAGCTTTCTTT. The full variable domain, completed using reference TRBV30 and TRBJ1-1, is SQTIHQWPATLVQPVGSPLSLECTVEGTSNPNLYWYRQAAGRGLQLLFYSVGIGQISSEVPQNLSASRPQDRQFILSSKKLLLSDSGFYLCAWSLSPNTEAFFGQGTRLTVV.

The chain combines TRBV12-3 or TRBV12-4 with TRBJ2-1, with 7 bases fitting TRBD2. Losses at the gene ends were 5 bases for V and 10 bases for J; bases not matched to a gene: 8. The CDR3 spans 13 residues. CDR3 in amino acids: CASSNQLASEQFF. In DNA form, the CDR3 reads TGTGCCAGCAGTAACCAACTAGCGAGCGAGCAGTTCTTC.

This clonotype was recorded at least ten times. The V and J genes are TRBV28 and TRBJ2-7, with D perhaps matching TRBD1 or TRBD2 (5 bases each). CDR1 is MDHEN and CDR2 is SYDVKM in the germline V gene. The CDR3 sequence is 13 residues long. Trimming stripped 5 bases from V and 2 bases from J, with 10 bases between. CDR3 loop: CASSLGPAYEQYF. CDR3 DNA sequence: TGTGCCAGCAGTCTGGGACCGGCCTACGAGCAGTACTTC.

This clonotype has a count of ten or more. The V gene is TRBV6-2 or TRBV6-3, the J gene TRBJ1-2; no clear D gene. The CDR3 sequence is 13 residues long. Germline loops: CDR1 MNHEY, CDR2 SVGEGT. The V and J ends lost 6 bases and 4 bases respectively, with 12 bases between them. CDR3 amino acids: CASSSAALYGYTF. Written as DNA, the CDR3 is TGTGCCAGCAGCTCCGCAGCTCTCTATGGCTACACCTTC.

The CDR3 is CASSHVGSGGSREAFF. CDR3 nucleotides: TGTGCCAGCAGCCACGTGGGATCGGGGGGATCCAGAGAAGCTTTCTTT. The genes are TRBV5-5 and TRBJ1-1; the D gene is possibly TRBD1 (5 bases). Trimming stripped 4 bases from V and 8 bases from J, with 24 bases between. CDR1 is SGHKS and CDR2 is YYEKEE in the germline V gene (reference sequence). The CDR3 consists of 16 residues.

This clonotype was counted a few times. A much larger clone lies one base from this, so it may be a read error. The genes are TRBV18 and TRBJ2-7; the D is unclear. V was cut by 4 bases and J by 5 bases, with 12 bases left in between. Germline V gene data show CDR1 as KGHSH and CDR2 as LQKENI. CDR3 length equals 13 residues. CDR3 sequence reads: CASSLAATHEQYF. CDR3 nucleotide sequence: TGTGCCAGCTCACTCGCGGCTACCCACGAGCAGTACTTC.

V usage is TRBV15 and J usage is TRBJ2-7; D is ambiguous. The CDR3 spans 16 residues. Germline V gene sequence: CDR1 LNHNV, CDR2 YYDKDF (reference sequence). V lost 1 base to trimming and J lost 2 bases, with 15 bases between them. CDR3 sequence reads: CATSRVLARAAYEQYF. In DNA form, the CDR3 reads TGTGCCACCAGCAGAGTTCTGGCCCGGGCTGCCTACGAGCAGTACTTC.